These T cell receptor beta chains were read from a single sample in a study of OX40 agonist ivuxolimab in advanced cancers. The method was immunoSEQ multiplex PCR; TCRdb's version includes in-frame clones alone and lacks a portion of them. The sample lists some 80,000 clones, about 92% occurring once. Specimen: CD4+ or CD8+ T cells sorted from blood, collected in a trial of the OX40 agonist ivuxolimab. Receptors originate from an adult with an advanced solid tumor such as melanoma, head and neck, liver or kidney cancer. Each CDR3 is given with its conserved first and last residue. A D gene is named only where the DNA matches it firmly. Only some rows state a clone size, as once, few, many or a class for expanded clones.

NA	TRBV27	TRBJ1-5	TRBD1	CASSLRDRGHQPQHF	TGTGCCAGCAGTCTTCGGGACAGGGGTCATCAGCCCCAGCATTTT
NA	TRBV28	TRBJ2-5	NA	CASTGYEGSSETQYF	TGTGCCAGCACTGGCTACGAGGGAAGTAGTGAGACCCAGTACTTC
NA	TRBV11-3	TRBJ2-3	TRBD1	CASSFPGQGTDTQYF	TGTGCCAGCAGCTTCCCGGGACAGGGGACAGATACGCAGTATTTT
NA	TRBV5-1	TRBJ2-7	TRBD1	CASSYVQGASYEQYF	TGCGCCAGCAGCTATGTCCAGGGGGCTTCCTACGAGCAGTACTTC
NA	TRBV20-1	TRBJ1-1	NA	CSGKSSTEAFF	TGCAGTGGGAAGTCGAGCACTGAAGCTTTCTTT
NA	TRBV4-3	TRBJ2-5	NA	CASSADHSQVRTQYF	TGCGCCAGCAGCGCTGACCACAGCCAGGTTAGGACCCAGTACTTC
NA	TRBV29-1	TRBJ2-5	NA	CSVDLEETQYF	TGTAGCGTTGATCTAGAAGAGACCCAGTACTTC
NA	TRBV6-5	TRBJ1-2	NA	CASSYSTLRGALGYTF	TGTGCCAGCAGTTACTCGACACTTCGGGGGGCGCTTGGCTACACCTTC
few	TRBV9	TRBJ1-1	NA	CASSVTVQNTEAFF	TGTGCCAGCAGCGTGACGGTACAGAACACTGAAGCTTTCTTT
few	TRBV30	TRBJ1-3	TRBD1	CAWSTTGGGGNTIYF	TGTGCCTGGAGTACCACAGGGGGTGGTGGAAACACCATATATTTT
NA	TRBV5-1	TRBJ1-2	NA	CASSAGQGKGYTF	TGCGCCAGCAGCGCGGGCCAGGGGAAAGGCTACACCTTC